This TCR beta chain was captured by sequencing in a study of post-analysis software for immune sequencing data. Study information: The disease courses spanned relapsing-remitting, secondary progressive and progressive-relapsing forms of multiple sclerosis. Study observations and caveats: People with multiple sclerosis had a significantly lower normalized Chao1 diversity than controls did.

TCR beta cDNA libraries included unique molecular identifiers. The source material, roughly 0.85 to 10 million T cells, gave rise to 400,000 to 550,000 cDNA molecules. TCRdb ran MiXCR on the PCR reads and lists one entry per CDR3 protein. The sample shows 430,000 or so distinct CDR3 sequences, more than 30% of them seen only once. A word on this clonotype: Its antigen is not identified.

This sequence was found in a girl aged 2-10 years with multiple sclerosis. The sequenced sample was blood.

This CDR3 reads CASSDYPGTTLSEAFF. Written as DNA, the CDR3 is TGTGCCAGCAGTGATTACCCCGGGACGACTTTATCTGAAGCTTTCTTT. This rearrangement joins TRBV25-1 to TRBJ1-1, with D tentatively TRBD1 (5 bases). Germline V gives CDR1 MGHDK, CDR2 SYGVNS. V was clipped by 3 bases and J by 6 bases, with 20 bases between them. This CDR3 is built from 16 residues.